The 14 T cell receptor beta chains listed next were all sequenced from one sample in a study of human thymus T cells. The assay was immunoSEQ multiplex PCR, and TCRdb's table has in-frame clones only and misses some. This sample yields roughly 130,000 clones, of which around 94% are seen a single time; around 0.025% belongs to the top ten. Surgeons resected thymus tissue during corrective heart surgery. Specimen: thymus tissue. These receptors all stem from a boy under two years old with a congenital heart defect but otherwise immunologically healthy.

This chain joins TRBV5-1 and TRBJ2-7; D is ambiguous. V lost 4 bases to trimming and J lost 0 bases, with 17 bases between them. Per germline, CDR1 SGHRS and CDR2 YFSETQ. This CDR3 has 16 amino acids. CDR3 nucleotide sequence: TGCGCCAGCAGCCCCCACGACTTTTCAAGCTCCTACGAGCAGTACTTC. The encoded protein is CASSPHDFSSSYEQYF.

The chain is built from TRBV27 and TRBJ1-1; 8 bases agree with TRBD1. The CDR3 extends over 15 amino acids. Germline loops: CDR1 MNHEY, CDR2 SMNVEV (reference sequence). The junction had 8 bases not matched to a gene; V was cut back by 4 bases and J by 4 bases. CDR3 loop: CASSSGDRYFTEAFF. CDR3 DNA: TGTGCCAGCAGTTCGGGGGACAGGTACTTCACTGAAGCTTTCTTT.

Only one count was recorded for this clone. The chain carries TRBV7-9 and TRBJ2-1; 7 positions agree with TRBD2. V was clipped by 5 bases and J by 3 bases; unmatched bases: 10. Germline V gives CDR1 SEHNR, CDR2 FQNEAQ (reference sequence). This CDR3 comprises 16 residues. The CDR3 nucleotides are TGTGCCAGCAGCCCAAGAGGTCTAGCGGACTACAATGAGCAGTTCTTC. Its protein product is CASSPRGLADYNEQFF.

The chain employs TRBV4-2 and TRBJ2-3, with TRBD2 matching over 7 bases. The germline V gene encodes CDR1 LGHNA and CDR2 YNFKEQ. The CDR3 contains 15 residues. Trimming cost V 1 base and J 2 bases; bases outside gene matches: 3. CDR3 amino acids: CASSQGDYPTDTQYF. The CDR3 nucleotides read TGTGCCAGCAGCCAAGGGGACTATCCCACAGATACGCAGTATTTT.

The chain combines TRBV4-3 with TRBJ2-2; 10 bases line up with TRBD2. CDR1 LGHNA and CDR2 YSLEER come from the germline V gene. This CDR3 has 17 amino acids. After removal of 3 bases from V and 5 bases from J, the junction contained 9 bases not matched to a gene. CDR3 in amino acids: CASSQGRLAGETGELFF. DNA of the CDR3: TGCGCCAGCAGCCAGGGTCGGCTAGCGGGGGAAACCGGGGAGCTGTTTTTT.

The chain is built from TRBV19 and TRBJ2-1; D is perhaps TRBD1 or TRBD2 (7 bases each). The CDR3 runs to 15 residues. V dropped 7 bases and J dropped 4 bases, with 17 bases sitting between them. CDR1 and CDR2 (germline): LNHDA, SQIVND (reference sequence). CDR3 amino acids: CASTKRDRAYNEQFF. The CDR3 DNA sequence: TGTGCCAGTACCAAGCGGGACAGAGCGTACAATGAGCAGTTCTTC.

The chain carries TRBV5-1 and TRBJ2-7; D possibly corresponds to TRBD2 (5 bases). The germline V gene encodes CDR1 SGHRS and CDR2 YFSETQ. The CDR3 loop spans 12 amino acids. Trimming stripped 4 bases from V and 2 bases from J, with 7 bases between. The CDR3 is CASSRGAYEQYF. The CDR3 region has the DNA TGCGCCAGCAGCCGGGGAGCCTACGAGCAGTACTTC.

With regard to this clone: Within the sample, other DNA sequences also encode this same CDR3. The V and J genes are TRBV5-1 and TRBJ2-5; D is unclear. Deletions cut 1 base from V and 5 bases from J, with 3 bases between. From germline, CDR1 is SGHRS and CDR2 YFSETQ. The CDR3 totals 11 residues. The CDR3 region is CASSLRETQYF. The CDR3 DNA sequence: TGCGCCAGCAGCTTGAGGGAGACCCAGTACTTC.

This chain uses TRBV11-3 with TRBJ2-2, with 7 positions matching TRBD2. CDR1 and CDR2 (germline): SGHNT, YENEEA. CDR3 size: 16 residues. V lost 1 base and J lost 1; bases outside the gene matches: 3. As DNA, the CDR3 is TGTGCCAGCAGCTTAGGCGGGGGAATGAACACCGGGGAGCTGTTTTTT. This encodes CASSLGGGMNTGELFF.

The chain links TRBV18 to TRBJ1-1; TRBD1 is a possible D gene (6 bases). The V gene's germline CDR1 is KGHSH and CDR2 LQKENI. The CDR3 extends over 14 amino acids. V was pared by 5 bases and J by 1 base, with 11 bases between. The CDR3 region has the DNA TGTGCCAGCTCATACAGGGTAGGGAACACTGAAGCTTTCTTT. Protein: CASSYRVGNTEAFF.

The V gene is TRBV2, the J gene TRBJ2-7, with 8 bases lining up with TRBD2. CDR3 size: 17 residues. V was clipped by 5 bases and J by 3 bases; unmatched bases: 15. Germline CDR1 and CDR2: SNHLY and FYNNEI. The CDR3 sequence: CASSSRGESGGGYEQYF. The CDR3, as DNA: TGTGCCAGCAGTTCACGAGGGGAGAGCGGGGGTGGCTACGAGCAGTACTTC. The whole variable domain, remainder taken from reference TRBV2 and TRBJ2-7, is EPEVTQTPSHQVTQMGQEVILRCVPISNHLYFYWYRQILGQKVEFLVSFYNNEISEKSEIFDDQFSVERPDGSNFTLKIRSTKLEDSAMYFCASSSRGESGGGYEQYFGPGTRLTVT.

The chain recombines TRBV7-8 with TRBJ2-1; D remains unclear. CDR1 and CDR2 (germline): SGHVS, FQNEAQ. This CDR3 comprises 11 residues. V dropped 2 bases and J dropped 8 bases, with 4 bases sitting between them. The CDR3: CASSLLDEQFF. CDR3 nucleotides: TGTGCCAGCAGCTTACTTGATGAGCAGTTCTTC.

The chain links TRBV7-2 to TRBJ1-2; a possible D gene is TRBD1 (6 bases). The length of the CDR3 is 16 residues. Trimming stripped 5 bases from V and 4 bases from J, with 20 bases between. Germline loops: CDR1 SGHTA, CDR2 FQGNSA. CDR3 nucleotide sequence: TGTGCCAGCAGCCTGGGGGCAGGGCTCCCGCTCTATGGCTACACCTTC. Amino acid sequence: CASSLGAGLPLYGYTF.

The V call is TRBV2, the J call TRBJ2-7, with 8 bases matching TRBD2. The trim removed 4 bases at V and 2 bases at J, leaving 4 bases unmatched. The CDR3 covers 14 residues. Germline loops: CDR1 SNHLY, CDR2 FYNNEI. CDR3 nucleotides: TGTGCCAGCAGTGTACTAGCGGTGACCTACGAGCAGTACTTC. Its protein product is CASSVLAVTYEQYF.